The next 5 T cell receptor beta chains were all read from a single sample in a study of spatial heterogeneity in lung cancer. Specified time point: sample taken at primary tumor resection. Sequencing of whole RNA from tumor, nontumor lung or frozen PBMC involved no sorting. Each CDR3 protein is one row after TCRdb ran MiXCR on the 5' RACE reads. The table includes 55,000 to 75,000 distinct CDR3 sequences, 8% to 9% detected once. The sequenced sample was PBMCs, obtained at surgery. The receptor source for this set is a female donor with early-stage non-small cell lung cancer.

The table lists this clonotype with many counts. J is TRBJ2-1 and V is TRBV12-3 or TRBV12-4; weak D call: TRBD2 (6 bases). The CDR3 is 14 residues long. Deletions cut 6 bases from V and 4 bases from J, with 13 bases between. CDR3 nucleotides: TGTGCCAGCAGCCTGGAGGGCCCATACAATGAGCAGTTCTTC. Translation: CASSLEGPYNEQFF.

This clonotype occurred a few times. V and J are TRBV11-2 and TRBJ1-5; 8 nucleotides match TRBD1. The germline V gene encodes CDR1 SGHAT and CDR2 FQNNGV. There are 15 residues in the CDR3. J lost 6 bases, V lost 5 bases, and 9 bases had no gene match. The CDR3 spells CASSPGTGGAQPQHF. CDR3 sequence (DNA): TGTGCCAGCAGCCCCGGAACAGGGGGGGCTCAGCCCCAGCATTTT. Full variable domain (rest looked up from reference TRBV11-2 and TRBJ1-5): EAGVAQSPRYKIIEKRQSVAFWCNPISGHATLYWYQQILGQGPKLLIQFQNNGVVDDSQLPKDRFSAERLKGVDSTLKIQPAKLEDSAVYLCASSPGTGGAQPQHFGDGTRLSIL.

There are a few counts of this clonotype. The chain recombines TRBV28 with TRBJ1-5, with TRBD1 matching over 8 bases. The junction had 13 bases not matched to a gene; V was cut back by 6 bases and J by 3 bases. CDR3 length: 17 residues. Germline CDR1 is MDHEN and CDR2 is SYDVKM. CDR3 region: CASRPYPGQALNQPQHF. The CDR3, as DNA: TGTGCCAGCAGACCCTATCCGGGACAGGCCCTCAATCAGCCCCAGCATTTT.

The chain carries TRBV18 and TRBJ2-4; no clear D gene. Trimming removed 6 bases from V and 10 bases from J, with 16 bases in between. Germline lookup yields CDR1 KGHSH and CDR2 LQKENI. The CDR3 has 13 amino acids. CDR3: CASSDGRSWIQYF. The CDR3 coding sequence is TGTGCCAGCTCGGACGGACGGTCGTGGATTCAGTACTTC.

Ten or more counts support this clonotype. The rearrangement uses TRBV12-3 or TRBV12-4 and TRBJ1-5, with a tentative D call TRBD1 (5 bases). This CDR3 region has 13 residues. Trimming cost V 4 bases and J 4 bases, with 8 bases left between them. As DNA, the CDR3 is TGTGCCAGCAGTTGGACACAAAATCAGCCCCAGCATTTT. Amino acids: CASSWTQNQPQHF.